A selection of T cell receptor beta chains follows, all from one sample in a study of blood T cell repertoires in COVID-19. Method: immunoSEQ multiplex PCR; TCRdb's copy keeps in-frame clones and lacks some. The table records about 150,000 clones, 83% of them present only once. The source material was peripheral blood. The receptor set was obtained from a woman of 80 years or more with acute or convalescent COVID-19. Both conserved end residues are part of each CDR3. Fields, in order: D gene, V gene, clone size, J gene, CDR3 length, CDR3 protein, CDR3 DNA. D genes are given only for firm matches. Size is omitted from some rows. Given values are once, few, many or a class for expanded clones.

>TRBD2|TRBV19|.|TRBJ2-1|18
CASSMGLAGAGAINEQFF
TGTGCCAGTAGTATGGGCCTAGCGGGAGCAGGGGCGATTAATGAGCAGTTCTTC
>TRBD2|TRBV7-9|.|TRBJ2-3|17
CASSSPGKRGSTDTQYF
TGTGCCAGCAGCTCACCGGGGAAGCGGGGGAGCACAGATACGCAGTATTTT
>.|TRBV7-6|few|TRBJ2-3|15
CASSLTGGGTDTQYF
TGTGCCAGCAGCTTAACCGGGGGAGGAACAGATACGCAGTATTTT
>.|TRBV2|once|TRBJ2-1|13
CASNLGQNNEQFF
TGTGCCAGCAACCTAGGACAGAACAATGAGCAGTTCTTC
>.|TRBV7-2|.|TRBJ2-2|15
CASSSTGSGRGELFF
TGTGCCAGCAGCTCCACGGGGTCGGGGAGGGGGGAGCTGTTTTTT
>.|TRBV2|.|TRBJ2-7|13
CASKGLSSYEQYF
TGTGCCAGCAAAGGACTTTCCTCCTACGAGCAGTACTTC
>TRBD1|TRBV7-2|.|TRBJ1-2|15
CASSHRDSLTYGYTF
TGTGCCAGCAGCCACCGGGACAGCCTGACCTATGGCTACACCTTC
>TRBD2|TRBV7-8|.|TRBJ2-2|19
CASSKAGTSPRLNTGELFF
TGTGCCAGCAGCAAGGCCGGGACTAGCCCTCGACTTAACACCGGGGAGCTGTTTTTT
>TRBD2|TRBV6-2/TRBV6-3|.|TRBJ2-4|14
CASSPLGGGNIQYF
TGTGCCAGCAGCCCTCTGGGCGGGGGAAACATTCAGTACTTC
>.|TRBV19|.|TRBJ1-3|12
CASSIRENTIYF
TGTGCCAGTAGTATCCGGGAAAACACCATATATTTT
>.|TRBV30|.|TRBJ1-3|11
CAWTGRNTIYF
TGTGCCTGGACAGGCCGAAACACCATATATTTT
>.|TRBV3-1/TRBV3-2|.|TRBJ1-2|14
CASSQETGRGGYTF
TGTGCCAGCAGCCAAGAGACGGGGAGGGGTGGCTACACCTTC
>.|TRBV25-1|.|TRBJ1-1|13
CASSVTVTGEAFF
TGTGCCAGCAGTGTCACAGTCACGGGGGAAGCTTTCTTT
>.|TRBV12-3/TRBV12-4|.|TRBJ1-2|13
CASSRTDHYGYTF
TGTGCCAGCAGTCGGACAGACCACTATGGCTACACCTTC
>TRBD2|TRBV6-5|.|TRBJ2-1|16
CASSYSVTSGYNEQFF
TGTGCCAGCAGTTACTCGGTAACTAGCGGCTACAATGAGCAGTTCTTC
>.|TRBV18|.|TRBJ2-7|14
CASSPGGGIYEQYF
TGTGCCAGCTCACCAGGGGGAGGAATCTACGAGCAGTACTTC
>TRBD1|TRBV30|.|TRBJ1-5|15
CAWSQDRGSNQPQHF
TGTGCCTGGAGCCAAGACAGGGGAAGCAATCAGCCCCAGCATTTT
>.|TRBV2|.|TRBJ2-5|14
CASKELGTQETQYF
TGTGCCAGCAAAGAACTAGGAACCCAAGAGACCCAGTACTTC
>TRBD1|TRBV11-3|once|TRBJ2-7|15
CASSAGTGVVYEQYF
TGTGCCAGCAGCGCCGGGACAGGGGTTGTGTACGAGCAGTACTTC
>.|TRBV5-1|.|TRBJ1-1|16
CASSLARAGSNTEAFF
TGCGCCAGCAGCTTGGCTCGCGCAGGGTCGAACACTGAAGCTTTCTTT
>.|TRBV27|.|TRBJ1-1|16
CASSSSGGPVNTEAFF
TGTGCCAGCAGTTCCTCCGGTGGTCCGGTGAACACTGAAGCTTTCTTT
>.|TRBV28|once|TRBJ1-6|15
CASGVAGTINSPLHF
TGTGCCAGCGGAGTCGCCGGGACTATTAATTCACCCCTCCACTTT
>.|TRBV9|.|TRBJ1-2|16
CASSGPTEGPSYGYTF
TGTGCCAGCAGCGGCCCGACAGAAGGTCCAAGCTATGGCTACACCTTC
>.|TRBV7-2|.|TRBJ2-4|16
CASSLRVPLAKNIQYF
TGTGCCAGCAGCTTGCGGGTTCCCCTAGCCAAAAACATTCAGTACTTC
>TRBD2|TRBV7-2|.|TRBJ2-1|15
CASRSGSGRFRGQFF
TGTGCCAGCAGGTCGGGGAGCGGGAGATTTCGTGGGCAGTTCTTC
>TRBD1|TRBV19|.|TRBJ1-1|14
CASSRDRGRTEAFF
TGTGCCAGTAGCCGGGACAGGGGGAGGACTGAAGCTTTCTTT
>TRBD1|TRBV11-2|.|TRBJ1-5|15
CASSLEGTGGQPQHF
TGTGCCAGCAGCTTAGAGGGGACAGGGGGTCAGCCCCAGCATTTT
>.|TRBV19|.|TRBJ2-1|14
CASTSPSSYNEQFF
TGTGCCAGTACCTCTCCGAGCTCCTACAATGAGCAGTTCTTC
>.|TRBV11-3|.|TRBJ2-7|19
CASSLEGWTVSKKRYEQYF
TGTGCCAGCAGCTTAGAGGGTTGGACAGTATCTAAAAAAAGATACGAGCAGTACTTC
>TRBD2|TRBV5-1|.|TRBJ2-3|16
CASSLGSGRFADTQYF
TGCGCCAGCAGCTTGGGAAGCGGGAGGTTCGCAGATACGCAGTATTTT
>.|TRBV21-1|once|TRBJ2-3|12
CASSIGRDTQYF
TGTGCCAGCAGCATTGGCAGAGATACGCAGTATTTT
>.|TRBV21-1|.|TRBJ1-2|17
CASSKMRQQGTNYGYTF
TGTGCCAGCAGCAAAATGAGACAGCAAGGAACTAACTATGGCTACACCTTC
>.|TRBV27|many|TRBJ2-2|13
CASSLQGTGELFF
TGTGCCAGCAGTCTTCAGGGGACCGGGGAGCTGTTTTTT
>.|TRBV9|.|TRBJ1-4|15
CASTSRAGRNEKLFF
TGTGCCAGCACCTCCCGGGCGGGGCGAAATGAAAAACTGTTTTTT
>.|TRBV24-1|.|TRBJ2-1|13
CATKDTLGDEQFF
TGTGCCACCAAGGACACACTCGGCGATGAGCAGTTCTTC
>.|TRBV19|.|TRBJ1-1|14
CASSIGQTNTEAFF
TGTGCCAGTAGTATAGGGCAGACTAACACTGAAGCTTTCTTT
>.|TRBV7-2|once|TRBJ2-5|14
CASSLRPSEETQYF
TGTGCCAGCAGCTTACGGCCTAGCGAAGAGACCCAGTACTTC
>TRBD1|TRBV28|.|TRBJ1-1|14
CASSYRTGGTEAFF
TGTGCCAGCAGTTACCGGACAGGGGGCACTGAAGCTTTCTTT
>.|TRBV20-1|.|TRBJ2-3|11
CSVAPGDTQYF
TGCAGTGTTGCGCCGGGGGATACGCAGTATTTT
>.|TRBV9|once|TRBJ1-1|14
CASSVGGGRERAFF
TGTGCCAGCAGCGTAGGGGGAGGGAGGGAAAGAGCTTTCTTT
>TRBD2|TRBV18|.|TRBJ2-7|15
CASSRPGLAYDEQYF
TGTGCCAGCTCACGGCCGGGACTAGCTTATGACGAGCAGTACTTC
>.|TRBV28|once|TRBJ1-5|14
CASSPPLSNQPQHF
TGTGCCAGCAGCCCCCCGTTGAGCAATCAGCCCCAGCATTTT
>TRBD1|TRBV19|.|TRBJ1-4|15
CASSPPGQPGEKLFF
TGTGCCAGTAGTCCTCCGGGACAGCCGGGAGAAAAACTGTTTTTT
>.|TRBV7-6|few|TRBJ1-1|13
CASSLGAGIEAFF
TGTGCCAGCAGCTTAGGAGCAGGGATCGAAGCTTTCTTT
>TRBD1|TRBV5-1|.|TRBJ1-6|16
CASTRFGTGENSPLHF
TGCGCCAGCACCAGATTTGGGACAGGGGAAAACTCACCCCTCCACTTT
>TRBD2|TRBV5-4|few|TRBJ2-3|15
CASSLPAGGRDTQYF
TGTGCCAGCAGCTTGCCCGCGGGGGGGCGAGATACGCAGTATTTT
>.|TRBV7-2|.|TRBJ2-7|14
CASSPMGGSDEQYF
TGTGCCAGCAGCCCGATGGGAGGTTCTGACGAGCAGTACTTC
>TRBD1|TRBV2|.|TRBJ1-2|15
CASSQRQGFNYGYTF
TGTGCCAGCAGTCAACGACAGGGGTTTAACTATGGCTACACCTTC
>.|TRBV7-3|.|TRBJ2-2|14
CASSLSVRTGELFF
TGTGCCAGCAGCTTATCCGTCCGGACCGGGGAGCTGTTTTTT
>TRBD1|TRBV6-5|.|TRBJ1-4|14
CASSLTGRGEKLFF
TGTGCCAGCAGTTTGACAGGGAGAGGAGAAAAACTGTTTTTT
>.|TRBV12-3/TRBV12-4|.|TRBJ2-7|11
CASQGLYEQYF
TGTGCCAGCCAGGGGCTCTACGAGCAGTACTTC
>.|TRBV6-5|few|TRBJ1-6|12
CASSLYNSPLHF
TGTGCCAGCAGCCTCTATAATTCACCCCTCCACTTT
>.|TRBV7-3|.|TRBJ2-2|13
CASSSGFSGELFF
TGTGCCAGCAGCTCAGGGTTTTCCGGGGAGCTGTTTTTT
>.|TRBV7-2|once|TRBJ2-3|15
CASSLDGYSTDTQYF
TGTGCCAGCAGCTTAGACGGGTACAGCACAGATACGCAGTATTTT
>.|TRBV27|.|TRBJ2-2|13
CASTGVNTGELFF
TGTGCCAGCACAGGGGTTAACACCGGGGAGCTGTTTTTT
>.|TRBV5-1|.|TRBJ2-3|14
CASSSPGVTDTQYF
TGCGCCAGCAGCTCGCCGGGGGTCACAGATACGCAGTATTTT
>TRBD1|TRBV10-3|.|TRBJ1-6|15
CAIRGTGGANSPLHF
TGTGCCATCAGAGGGACAGGGGGCGCGAATTCACCCCTCCACTTT
>TRBD1|TRBV7-9|.|TRBJ1-3|18
CASSPPITRRDSGNTIYF
TGTGCCAGCAGCCCTCCTATAACCCGCCGGGACAGCGGAAACACCATATATTTT